This T cell receptor (beta chain) was sequenced during a study of cytomegalovirus exposure and HLA in healthy donors. 13 Jbeta primers and 60 Vbeta primers were used for the PCR. Profiling relied on immunoSEQ multiplex PCR, and the TCRdb table lists in-frame clones only, not all of them. This sample has some 130,000 clones, with approximately 61% found just once. CDR1 and CDR2 from the germline V gene are LNHDA and SQIVND (reference sequence). J gave up 0 bases and V 4 bases, and 5 bases lay outside the gene matches. The CDR3 length is 16 residues. Material: PBMCs. This receptor was taken from a human donor in good health. V gene TRBV19 combines with J gene TRBJ2-1; 8 nucleotides match TRBD2. The CDR3 protein is CASSKREGGSYNEQFF. CDR3 coding DNA: TGTGCCAGTAGTAAACGGGAGGGCGGCTCCTACAATGAGCAGTTCTTC.